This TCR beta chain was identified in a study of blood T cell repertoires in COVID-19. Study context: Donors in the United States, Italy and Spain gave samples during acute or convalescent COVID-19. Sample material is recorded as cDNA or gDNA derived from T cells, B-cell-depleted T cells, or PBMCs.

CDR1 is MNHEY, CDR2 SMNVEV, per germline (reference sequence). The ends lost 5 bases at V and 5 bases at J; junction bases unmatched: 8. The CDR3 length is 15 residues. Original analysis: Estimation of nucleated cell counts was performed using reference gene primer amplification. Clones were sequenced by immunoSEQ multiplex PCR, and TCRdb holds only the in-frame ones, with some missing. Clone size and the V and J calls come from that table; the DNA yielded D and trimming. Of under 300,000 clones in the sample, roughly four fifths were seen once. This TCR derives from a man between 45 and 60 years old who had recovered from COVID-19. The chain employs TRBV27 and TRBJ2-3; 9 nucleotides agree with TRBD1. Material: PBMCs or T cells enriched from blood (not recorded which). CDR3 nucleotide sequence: TGTGCCAGCAGTCAGACAGGGGGGACGGTAGATACGCAGTATTTT. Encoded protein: CASSQTGGTVDTQYF.